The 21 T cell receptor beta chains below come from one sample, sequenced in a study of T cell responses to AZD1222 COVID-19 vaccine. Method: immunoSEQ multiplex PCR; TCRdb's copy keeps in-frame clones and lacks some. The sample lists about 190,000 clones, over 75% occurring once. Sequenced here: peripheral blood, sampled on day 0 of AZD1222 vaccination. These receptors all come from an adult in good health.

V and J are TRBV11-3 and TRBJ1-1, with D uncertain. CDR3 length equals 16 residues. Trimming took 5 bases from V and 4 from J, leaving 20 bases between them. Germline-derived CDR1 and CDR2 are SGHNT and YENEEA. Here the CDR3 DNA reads TGTGCCAGCAGCATCAGCTGGGCACCCTCGGGCACTGAAGCTTTCTTT. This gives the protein CASSISWAPSGTEAFF.

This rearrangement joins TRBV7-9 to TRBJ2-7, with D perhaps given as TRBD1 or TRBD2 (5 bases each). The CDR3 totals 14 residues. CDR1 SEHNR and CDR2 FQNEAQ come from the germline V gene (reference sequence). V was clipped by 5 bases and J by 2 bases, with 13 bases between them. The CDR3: CASSTTRDAYEQYF. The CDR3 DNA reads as TGTGCCAGCAGCACCACCAGGGACGCCTACGAGCAGTACTTC. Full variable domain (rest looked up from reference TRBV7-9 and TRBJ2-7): DTGVSQNPRHKITKRGQNVTFRCDPISEHNRLYWYRQTLGQGPEFLTYFQNEAQLEKSRLLSDRFSAERPKGSFSTLEIQRTEQGDSAMYLCASSTTRDAYEQYFGPGTRLTVT.

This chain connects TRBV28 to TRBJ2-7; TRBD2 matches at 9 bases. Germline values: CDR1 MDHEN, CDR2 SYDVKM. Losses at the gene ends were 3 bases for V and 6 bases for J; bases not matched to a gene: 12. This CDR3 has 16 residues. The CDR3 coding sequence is TGTGCCAGCAGTTTGAGTCCCGCGGGGGGGCTACTCGAGCAGTACTTC. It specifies CASSLSPAGGLLEQYF.

CDR3 sequence: CASSFGGYTDTQYF. CDR3 sequence (DNA): TGCGCCAGCAGCTTCGGGGGGTACACAGATACGCAGTATTTT. V gene TRBV5-1 combines with J gene TRBJ2-3; 7 bases match TRBD2. This CDR3 is 14 amino acids long. Germline values: CDR1 SGHRS, CDR2 YFSETQ. J gave up 2 bases and V 2 bases, and 2 bases lay outside the gene matches. The full variable domain, completed using reference TRBV5-1 and TRBJ2-3, is KAGVTQTPRYLIKTRGQQVTLSCSPISGHRSVSWYQQTPGQGLQFLFEYFSETQRNKGNFPGRFSGRQFSNSRSEMNVSTLELGDSALYLCASSFGGYTDTQYFGPGTRLTVL.

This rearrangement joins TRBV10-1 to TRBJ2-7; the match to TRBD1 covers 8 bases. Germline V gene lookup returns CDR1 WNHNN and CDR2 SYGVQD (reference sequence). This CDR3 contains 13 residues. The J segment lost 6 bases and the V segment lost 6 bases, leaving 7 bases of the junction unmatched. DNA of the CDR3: TGCGCCAGCAGGGCAGGGGGCGAAGGCGAGCAGTACGTC. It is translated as CASRAGGEGEQYV.

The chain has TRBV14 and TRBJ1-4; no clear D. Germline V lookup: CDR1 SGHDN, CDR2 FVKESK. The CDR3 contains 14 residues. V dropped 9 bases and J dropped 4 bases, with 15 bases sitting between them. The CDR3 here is CARSQARFNEKLFF. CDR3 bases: TGTGCCAGATCCCAGGCCAGGTTTAATGAAAAACTGTTTTTT.

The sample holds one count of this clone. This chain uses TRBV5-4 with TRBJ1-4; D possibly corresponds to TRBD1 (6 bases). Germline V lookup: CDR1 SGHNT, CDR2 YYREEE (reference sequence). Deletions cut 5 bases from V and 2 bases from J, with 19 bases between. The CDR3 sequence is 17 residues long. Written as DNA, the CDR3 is TGTGCCAGCAGAAATCGGGGGGGGCCGGGCACTAATGAAAAACTGTTTTTT. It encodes CASRNRGGPGTNEKLFF.

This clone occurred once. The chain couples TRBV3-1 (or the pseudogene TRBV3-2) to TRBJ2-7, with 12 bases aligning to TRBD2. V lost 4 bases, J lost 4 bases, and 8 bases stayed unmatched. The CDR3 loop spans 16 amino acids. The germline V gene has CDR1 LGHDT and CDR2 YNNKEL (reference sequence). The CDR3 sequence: CASSRTSGAFSYEQYF. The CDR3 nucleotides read TGTGCCAGCAGCCGGACTAGCGGGGCCTTTTCTTACGAGCAGTACTTC.

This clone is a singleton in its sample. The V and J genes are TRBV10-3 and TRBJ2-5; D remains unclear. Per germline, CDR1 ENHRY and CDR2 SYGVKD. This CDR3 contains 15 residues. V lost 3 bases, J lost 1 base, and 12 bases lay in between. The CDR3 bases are TGTGCCATCAGTGATCTGGGTGGGCGCCAAGAGACCCAGTACTTC. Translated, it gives CAISDLGGRQETQYF.

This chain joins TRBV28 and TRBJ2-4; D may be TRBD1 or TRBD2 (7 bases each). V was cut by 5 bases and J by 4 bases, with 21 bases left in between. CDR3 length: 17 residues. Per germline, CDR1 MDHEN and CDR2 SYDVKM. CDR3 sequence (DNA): TGTGCCAGCAGTATTATGGGGGGGGACAGAAAAAAAAACATTCAGTACTTC. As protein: CASSIMGGDRKKNIQYF.

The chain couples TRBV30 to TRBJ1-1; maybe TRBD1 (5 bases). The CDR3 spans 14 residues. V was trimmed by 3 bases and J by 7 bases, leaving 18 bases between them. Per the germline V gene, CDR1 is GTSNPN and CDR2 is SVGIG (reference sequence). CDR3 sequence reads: CAWSPIGFRDEAFF. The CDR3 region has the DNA TGTGCCTGGAGCCCTATCGGCTTCAGGGATGAAGCTTTCTTT.

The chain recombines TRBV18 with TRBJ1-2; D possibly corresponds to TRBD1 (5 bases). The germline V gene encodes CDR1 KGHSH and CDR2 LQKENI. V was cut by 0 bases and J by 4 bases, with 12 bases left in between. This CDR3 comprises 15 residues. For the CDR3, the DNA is TGTGCCAGCTCACCACCTGGAGCTCAGGGCTATGGCTACACCTTC. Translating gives CASSPPGAQGYGYTF.

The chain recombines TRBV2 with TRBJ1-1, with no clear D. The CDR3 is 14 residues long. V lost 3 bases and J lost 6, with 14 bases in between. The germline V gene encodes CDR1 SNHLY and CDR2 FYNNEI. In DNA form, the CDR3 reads TGTGCCAGCAGTGATCGAGGTTCGTCCCCTGAAGCTTTCTTT. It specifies CASSDRGSSPEAFF.

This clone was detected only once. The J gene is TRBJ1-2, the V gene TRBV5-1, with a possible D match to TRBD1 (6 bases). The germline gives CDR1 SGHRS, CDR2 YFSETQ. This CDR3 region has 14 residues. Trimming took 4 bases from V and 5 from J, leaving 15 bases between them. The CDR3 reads CASSKGQPSYGYTF. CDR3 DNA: TGCGCCAGCAGCAAAGGACAGCCTTCTTATGGCTACACCTTC.

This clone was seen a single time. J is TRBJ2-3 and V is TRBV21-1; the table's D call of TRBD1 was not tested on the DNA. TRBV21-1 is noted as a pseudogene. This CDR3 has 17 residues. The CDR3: CASSKDTGRISTDTQYF. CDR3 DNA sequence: TGTGCCAGCAGCAAAGATACAGGCCGAATTAGCACAGATACGCAGTATTTT.

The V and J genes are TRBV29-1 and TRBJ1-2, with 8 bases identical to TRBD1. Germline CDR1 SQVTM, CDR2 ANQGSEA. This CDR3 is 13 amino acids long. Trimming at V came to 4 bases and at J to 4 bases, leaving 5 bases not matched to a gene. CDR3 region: CSVVGDRPYGYTF. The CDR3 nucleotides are TGCAGCGTTGTGGGGGACAGGCCCTATGGCTACACCTTC.

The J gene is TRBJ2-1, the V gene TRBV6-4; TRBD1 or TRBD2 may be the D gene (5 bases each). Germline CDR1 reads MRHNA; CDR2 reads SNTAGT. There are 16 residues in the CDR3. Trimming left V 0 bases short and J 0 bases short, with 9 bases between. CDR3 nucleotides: TGTGCCAGCAGTGACTCCGGGACGAGCTCCTACAATGAGCAGTTCTTC. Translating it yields CASSDSGTSSYNEQFF.

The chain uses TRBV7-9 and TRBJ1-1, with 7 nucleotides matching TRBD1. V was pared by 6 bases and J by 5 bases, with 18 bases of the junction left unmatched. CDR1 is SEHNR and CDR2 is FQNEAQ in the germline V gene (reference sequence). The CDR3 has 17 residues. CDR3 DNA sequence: TGTGCCAGCAGTTTACAAACAGGGGCCCCTTTCGGAACTGAAGCTTTCTTT. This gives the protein CASSLQTGAPFGTEAFF.

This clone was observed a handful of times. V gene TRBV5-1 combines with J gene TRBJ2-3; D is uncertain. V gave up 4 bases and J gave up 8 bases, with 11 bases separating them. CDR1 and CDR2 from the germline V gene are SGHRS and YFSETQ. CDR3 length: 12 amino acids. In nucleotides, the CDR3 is TGCGCCAGCAGCCCCGATTCGGGTACGCAGTATTTT. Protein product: CASSPDSGTQYF.

The CDR3 DNA reads TGTGCCAGCAGCCAACATCTAGCGGAAGGTACGCAGTATTTT. Protein sequence: CASSQHLAEGTQYF. The chain carries TRBV3-1 (or the pseudogene TRBV3-2) and TRBJ2-3, with TRBD2 matching over 7 bases. CDR3 size: 14 residues. Germline values: CDR1 LGHDT, CDR2 YNNKEL (reference sequence). Trimming at V came to 2 bases and at J to 8 bases, leaving 7 bases not matched to a gene.

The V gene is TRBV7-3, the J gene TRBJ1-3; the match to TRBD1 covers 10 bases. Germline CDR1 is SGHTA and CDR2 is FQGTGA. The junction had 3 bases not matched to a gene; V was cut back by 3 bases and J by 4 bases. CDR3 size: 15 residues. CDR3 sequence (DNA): TGTGCCAGCAGCTTCGGACAGGGGGAAGGAAACACCATATATTTT. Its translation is CASSFGQGEGNTIYF.